The clone carrying this T cell receptor beta chain showed up just once. What it binds is not known. The sample comes from a study of pediatric ulcerative colitis. Study results and caveats: Ulcerative colitis patients shared more blood-rectal clones than controls.

No immunosuppressive drugs were given to ulcerative colitis patients before diagnostic colonoscopy. Germline V gene sequence: CDR1 SGHTA, CDR2 FQGNSA. The V gene lost 5 bases and the J gene lost 4 bases, with 8 bases spanning the gap. The CDR3 length is 12 residues. Sequencing was at survey level. Measured with immunoSEQ multiplex PCR; TCRdb has only the in-frame clones, and not every one. Among 50,000 to 65,000 clones listed, roughly nine tenths were seen once. V usage is TRBV7-2 and J usage is TRBJ2-5; D uncertain. The sample was blood. The sequence derives from a boy between 10 and 17 years old with severe ulcerative colitis. Written as DNA, the CDR3 is TGTGCCAGCAGCCTAAGGTTAGAGACCCAGTACTTC. Translating it yields CASSLRLETQYF.